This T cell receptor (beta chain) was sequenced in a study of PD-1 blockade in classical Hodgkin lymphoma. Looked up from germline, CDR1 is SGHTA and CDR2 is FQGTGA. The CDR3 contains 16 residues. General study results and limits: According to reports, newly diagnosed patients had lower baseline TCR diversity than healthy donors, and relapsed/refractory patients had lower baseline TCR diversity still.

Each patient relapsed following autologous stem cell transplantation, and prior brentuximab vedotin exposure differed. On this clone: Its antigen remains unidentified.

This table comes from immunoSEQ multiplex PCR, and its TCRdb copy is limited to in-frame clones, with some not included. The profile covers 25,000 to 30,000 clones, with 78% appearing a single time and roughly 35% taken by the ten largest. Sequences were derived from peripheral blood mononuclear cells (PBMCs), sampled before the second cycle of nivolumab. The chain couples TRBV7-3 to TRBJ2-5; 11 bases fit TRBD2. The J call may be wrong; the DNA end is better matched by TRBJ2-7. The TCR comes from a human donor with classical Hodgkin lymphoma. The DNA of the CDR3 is TGTGCCAGCAGCTTAACAGCGACTAGCGGGGCCTACGAGCAGTACTTC. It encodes CASSLTATSGAYEQYF.